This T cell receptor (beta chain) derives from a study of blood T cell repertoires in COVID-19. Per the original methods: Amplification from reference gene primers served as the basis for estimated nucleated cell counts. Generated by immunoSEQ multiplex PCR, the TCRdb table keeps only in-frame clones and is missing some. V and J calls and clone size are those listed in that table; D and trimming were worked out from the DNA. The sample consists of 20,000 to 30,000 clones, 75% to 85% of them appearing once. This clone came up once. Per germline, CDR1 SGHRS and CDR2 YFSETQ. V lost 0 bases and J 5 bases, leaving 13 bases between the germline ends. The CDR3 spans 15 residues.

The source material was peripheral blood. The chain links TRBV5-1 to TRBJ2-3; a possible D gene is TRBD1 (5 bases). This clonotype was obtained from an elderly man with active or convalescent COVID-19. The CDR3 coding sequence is TGCGCCAGCAGCTTGGGGCAGGGCTCCCGAGATACGCAGTATTTT. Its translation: CASSLGQGSRDTQYF.